The sequence of this TCR beta chain was determined in a study of T cell responses to AZD1222 COVID-19 vaccine. Study outcomes and limitations: Sampled repertoires all dated from after the peak T cell response. Spike-specific TCR breadth and depth went up after people got two AZD1222 doses.

This clone has only a few counts. What it binds is not known. The CDR3 totals 14 residues. V was clipped by 4 bases and J by 1 base; unmatched bases: 5. Germline V CDR1 and CDR2: SGDLS, YYNGEE. The method was immunoSEQ multiplex PCR; TCRdb's version includes in-frame clones alone and lacks a portion of them. The sample has tens of thousands of clones; about 86% are singletons. This receptor was obtained from an adult who received the AZD1222 COVID-19 vaccine. The chain recombines TRBV9 with TRBJ2-7; 7 bases are shared with TRBD1. The source was peripheral blood, collected 28 days after the second AZD1222 dose. The CDR3 sequence: CASSPWDSSYEQYF. CDR3 DNA: TGTGCCAGCAGCCCCTGGGACAGTTCCTACGAGCAGTACTTC. Using reference TRBV9 and TRBJ2-7 for the parts outside the CDR3, the full variable domain is DSGVTQTPKHLITATGQRVTLRCSPRSGDLSVYWYQQSLDQGLQFLIQYYNGEERAKGNILERFSAQQFPDLHSELNLSSLELGDSALYFCASSPWDSSYEQYFGPGTRLTVT.